One sample yielded the 14 T cell receptor beta chains listed below, sequenced in a study of PD-1 blockade in classical Hodgkin lymphoma. The data were produced by immunoSEQ multiplex PCR, yet TCRdb's version contains in-frame clones alone and is incomplete. Of some 58,000 clones listed, 75% to 95% are singletons. Documented time point: cycle 4 day 1 (C4D1), after 5 to 7 weeks of nivolumab. Relapse was seen in all patients after autologous stem cell transplantation, and brentuximab vedotin exposure was variable. The sequencing used peripheral blood mononuclear cells (PBMCs), collected before the fourth cycle of nivolumab. The receptors come from a human donor with classical Hodgkin lymphoma.

This clone came up once. The chain is built from TRBV13 and TRBJ1-5; 10 nucleotides agree with TRBD1. This CDR3 contains 14 residues. V lost 4 bases, J lost 6 bases, and 3 bases stayed unmatched. CDR1 is PRHDT, CDR2 FYEKMQ, per germline (reference sequence). The CDR3 bases are TGTGCCAGCAGCTCAGGACAGGGGGGTCAGCCCCAGCATTTT. Its translation: CASSSGQGGQPQHF.

This chain links TRBV19 with TRBJ2-1; 8 positions agree with TRBD2. Germline CDR1 and CDR2: LNHDA and SQIVND (reference sequence). The CDR3 has 15 residues. V shed 5 bases and J 6 bases; nucleotides not matched to a gene: 9. CDR3 coding DNA: TGTGCCAGTAGTCCCAGGGCTAGCGGGCCCAATGAGCAGTTCTTC. Encoded protein: CASSPRASGPNEQFF.

In its sample, this clone was seen once. The V gene is TRBV4-1, the J gene TRBJ1-2; D unresolved. The CDR3 is 15 amino acids. The germline V gene has CDR1 MGHRA and CDR2 YSYEKL. Deletions cut 0 bases from V and 0 bases from J, with 8 bases between. The CDR3 DNA sequence: TGCGCCAGCAGCCAAGATCCCGCCGCTAACTATGGCTACACCTTC. Its translation: CASSQDPAANYGYTF.

The CDR3 spells CASKGTSNTGELFF. The DNA for the CDR3 is TGTGCCAGTAAGGGCACCTCGAACACCGGGGAGCTGTTTTTT. The chain carries TRBV19 and TRBJ2-2; D call uncertain. Germline CDR1 reads LNHDA; CDR2 reads SQIVND (reference sequence). V gave up 7 bases and J gave up 0 bases, with 9 bases separating them. This CDR3 has 14 amino acids.

The chain carries TRBV6-6 and TRBJ2-7; 9 bases line up with TRBD2. Germline trimming cut 2 bases from V and 6 bases from J; bases unmatched to any gene: 5. This CDR3 contains 14 residues. From germline, CDR1 is MNHNY and CDR2 SVGAGI (reference sequence). CDR3 protein: CASSYSGGFVEQYF. In DNA, the CDR3 is TGTGCCAGCAGTTACAGCGGGGGGTTCGTCGAGCAGTACTTC.

The V gene is TRBV7-6, the J gene TRBJ1-3; TRBD1 might be the D (6 bases). Trimming took 5 bases from V and 4 from J, leaving 18 bases between them. Germline V lookup: CDR1 SGHVS, CDR2 FNYEAQ. This CDR3 has 16 amino acids. The CDR3 sequence: CASSISSGALGNTIYF. In nucleotides, the CDR3 is TGTGCCAGCAGCATCAGCTCGGGGGCGTTAGGAAACACCATATATTTT.

This clone was detected only once. The J gene is TRBJ2-7, the V gene TRBV7-9; TRBD1 matches 9 bases. CDR3 length equals 14 residues. The V segment lost 3 bases and the J segment 6 bases; nucleotides outside the gene matches: 6. Per germline, CDR1 SEHNR and CDR2 FQNEAQ (reference sequence). The CDR3 region is CASSFGTGTLEQYF. Here the CDR3 DNA reads TGTGCCAGCAGCTTCGGGACAGGGACCCTCGAGCAGTACTTC.

V gene TRBV5-1 combines with J gene TRBJ1-2; D call uncertain. This CDR3 region has 14 residues. Per germline, CDR1 SGHRS and CDR2 YFSETQ. V gave up 0 bases and J gave up 6 bases, with 12 bases separating them. CDR3 DNA sequence: TGCGCCAGCAGCTTGGCCGGGCAAGGTGATGGCTACACCTTC. Protein product: CASSLAGQGDGYTF.

This chain connects TRBV2 to TRBJ2-2; no firm D call. This CDR3 has 13 amino acids. From germline, CDR1 is SNHLY and CDR2 FYNNEI. Deletions cut 4 bases from V and 1 base from J, with 4 bases between. In DNA form, the CDR3 reads TGTGCCAGCAGTGCTGAGAACACCGGGGAGCTGTTTTTT. This encodes CASSAENTGELFF.

V usage is TRBV2 and J usage is TRBJ2-5; 8 nucleotides align to TRBD1. From germline, CDR1 is SNHLY and CDR2 FYNNEI. V lost 8 bases and J lost 2; bases outside the gene matches: 4. This CDR3 is 13 amino acids long. CDR3 in amino acids: CASEGTGQETQYF. The CDR3 nucleotides are TGTGCCAGCGAGGGGACAGGACAAGAGACCCAGTACTTC.

The V and J genes are TRBV6-5 and TRBJ1-1; 8 bases match TRBD1. The CDR3 is 13 residues long. Germline V gene lookup returns CDR1 MNHEY and CDR2 SVGAGI. Trimming took 4 bases from V and 4 from J; bases not matched to a gene: 2. The CDR3 region has the DNA TGTGCCAGCAGTTCCACAGGGGGCACTGAAGCTTTCTTT. This codes for CASSSTGGTEAFF.

This clone was seen once. The CDR3 ends on some other residue instead of the conserved phenylalanine or tryptophan, so this is likely a read error. Because the CDR3's place on the DNA is in doubt, the DNA is left out and the CDR3 is given as listed by TCRdb. The rearrangement links TRBV30 to TRBJ1-2. Inclusive of both ends, the CDR3 amounts to 10 amino acids. Germline lookup yields CDR1 GTSNPN and CDR2 SVGIG (reference sequence). Here the CDR3 reads CAWSRSGVGI.

CDR3 sequence: CAISESKAGVYNEQFF. DNA of the CDR3: TGTGCCATCAGTGAGTCTAAGGCGGGGGTCTACAATGAGCAGTTCTTC. The chain employs TRBV10-3 and TRBJ2-1, with 7 nucleotides matching TRBD2. After removal of 0 bases from V and 3 bases from J, the junction contained 5 bases not matched to a gene. This CDR3 is 16 amino acids long. CDR1 and CDR2 from the germline V gene are ENHRY and SYGVKD.

The V call is TRBV7-2, the J call TRBJ1-2; 9 bases fit TRBD1. Germline CDR1 and CDR2: SGHTA and FQGNSA. V gave up 6 bases and J gave up 3 bases; unmatched junction bases: 8. The CDR3 covers 15 residues. CDR3 coding DNA: TGTGCCAGCAGTCGGATGGGACAGGGTGACTATGGCTACACCTTC. Translation: CASSRMGQGDYGYTF.